This T cell receptor (beta chain) was profiled in a study of regulatory T cells in long-lasting Graves disease. Trimming shortened V by 8 bases and J by 4 bases, and 21 bases separated the two germline ends. Germline CDR1 MDHEN, CDR2 SYDVKM. The CDR3 has 16 residues. The table lists this clonotype with a few counts. The time point: persistent/refractory GD, antithyroid drugs over 5 years with positive TRAb. RNA extracted from PBMCs served as the sequencing template. The patients were drawn from one endocrinology department in Xi'an, China. Arm-PCR of CDR3 regions and iRepertoire HTBI primers were used to build TCR beta libraries. TCRdb reprocessed the multiplex PCR reads with MiXCR, giving one entry per CDR3 protein. The profile shows roughly 430,000 distinct CDR3 sequences, around 23% of them singletons.

The chain couples TRBV28 to TRBJ1-5; possibly TRBD1 for D (6 bases). This TCR came from a female donor with Graves disease. This specimen was peripheral blood mononuclear cells (PBMCs), taken when the disease was refractory, from a patient treated with antithyroid drugs. DNA for the CDR3: TGTGCCAGCTTACATCCGGCGGGGGGCATTAATCAGCCCCAGCATTTT. Translating gives CASLHPAGGINQPQHF.